The clone carrying this TCR beta chain was counted ten times or more. The antigen is unknown. Absence of ophthalmopathy progression within 18 months defined stable Graves' hyperthyroidism. Uncontrolled infection, other autoimmune disease, pregnancy and lactation each barred patients from inclusion. The source material, RNA transcripts, was used to amplify TCR beta CDR3 regions. The TCR CDR3 first-round RT-PCR relied on the HTBI primer set. MiXCR was run by TCRdb on the multiplex PCR reads, yielding one entry per CDR3 protein. Seen here are around 420,000 distinct CDR3 sequences, approximately 14% observed once, and the top ten hold approximately 7.5%. The CDR3 runs to 16 residues. The trim removed 1 base at V and 1 base at J, leaving 6 bases unmatched. The record originates from a study of T cells in Graves' hyperthyroidism and ophthalmopathy. Study-wide results and limits: Median prediction lead before ophthalmopathy onset was about 6.5 months with the model. A model built on 13 V-J features separated ophthalmopathy from stable hyperthyroidism.

The chain combines TRBV12-3 or TRBV12-4 with TRBJ1-2; 7 nucleotides match TRBD1. Material for sequencing was blood. This clonotype was sampled from a woman under 30 with Graves' hyperthyroidism. The CDR3 DNA reads as TGTGCCAGCAGTTTAGATGGGGGACAGATTAACTATGGCTACACCTTC. Protein sequence: CASSLDGGQINYGYTF.